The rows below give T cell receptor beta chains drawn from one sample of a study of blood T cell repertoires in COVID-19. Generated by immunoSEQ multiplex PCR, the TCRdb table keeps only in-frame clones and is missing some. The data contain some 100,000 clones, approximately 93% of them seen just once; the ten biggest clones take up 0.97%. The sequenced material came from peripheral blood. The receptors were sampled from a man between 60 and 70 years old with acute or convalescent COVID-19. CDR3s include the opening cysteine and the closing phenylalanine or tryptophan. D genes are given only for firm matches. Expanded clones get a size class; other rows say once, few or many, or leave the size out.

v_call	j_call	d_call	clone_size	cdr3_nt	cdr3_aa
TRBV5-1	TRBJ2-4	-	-	TGCGCCAGCAGCTTGGGGGAGTTAGCCAAAAACATTCAGTACTTC	CASSLGELAKNIQYF
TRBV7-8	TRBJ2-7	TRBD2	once	TGTGCCAGCAGTTCGGAAGGGAGCGGGAGTGTAACCTACGAGCAGTACTTC	CASSSEGSGSVTYEQYF
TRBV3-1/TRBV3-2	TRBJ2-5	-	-	TGTGCCAGCAGCCAAAGGCTAGTGAGAGAGACCCAGTACTTC	CASSQRLVRETQYF
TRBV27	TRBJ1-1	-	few	TGTGCCAGCAGTTCCCAGGGGTCTTACACTGAAGCTTTCTTT	CASSSQGSYTEAFF
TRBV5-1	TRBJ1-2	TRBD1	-	TGCGCCAGCAGCTTGGGGGGACAGCTGAACTATGGCTACACCTTC	CASSLGGQLNYGYTF
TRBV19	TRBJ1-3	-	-	TGTGCCAGTAGTGTGCCCCAGGGGAGTTTAATGATCCCCATATATTTT	CASSVPQGSLMIPIYF
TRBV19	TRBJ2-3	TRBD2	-	TGTGCCAGTAGGCCGGGACTAGGAAAATTGTATTTT	CASRPGLGKLYF
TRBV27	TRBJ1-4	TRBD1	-	TGTGCCAGCAGCCCGGGACAGAGTGCAACTAATGAAAAACTGTTTTTT	CASSPGQSATNEKLFF
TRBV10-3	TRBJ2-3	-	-	TGTGCCATCAGTGCTACCGGAGATACGCAGTATTTT	CAISATGDTQYF
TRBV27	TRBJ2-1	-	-	TGTGCCAGCAGTTTAAACAGGGTGAATGAGCAGTTCTTC	CASSLNRVNEQFF
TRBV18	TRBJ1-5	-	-	TGTGCCAGCTCACCAAACAGGGATCAGCCCCAGCATTTT	CASSPNRDQPQHF
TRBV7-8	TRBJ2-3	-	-	TGTGCCAGCAGCTTGGAGGGACCCACAGATACGCAGTATTTT	CASSLEGPTDTQYF
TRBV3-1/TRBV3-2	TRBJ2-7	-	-	TGTGCCAGCAGCCCTCAGCGGGTTACCTACGAGCAGTACTTC	CASSPQRVTYEQYF
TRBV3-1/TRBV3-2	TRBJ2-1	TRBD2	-	TGTGCCAGCAGCCACCTTAGCGGGGACCCTTACAATGAGCAGTTCTTC	CASSHLSGDPYNEQFF
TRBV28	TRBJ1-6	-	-	TGTGCCAGCAAGATAGGGAGGACCTATAATTCACCCCTCCACTTT	CASKIGRTYNSPLHF
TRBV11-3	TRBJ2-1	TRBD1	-	TGTGCCAGCAGCTTAGGTAAGCCGGGACAGAATCACAATGAGCAGTTCTTC	CASSLGKPGQNHNEQFF
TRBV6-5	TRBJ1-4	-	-	TGTGCCAGCACCGCCAGGGGTCTTAATGAAAAACTGTTTTTT	CASTARGLNEKLFF
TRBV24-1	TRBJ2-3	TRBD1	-	TGTGCCACCAGTGTGGAACAGGGGATCCCAGATACGCAGTATTTT	CATSVEQGIPDTQYF
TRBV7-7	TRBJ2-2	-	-	TGTGCCAGCAGCTTAGTGCAGGGGGGACCCTTCACCGGGGAGCTGTTTTTT	CASSLVQGGPFTGELFF
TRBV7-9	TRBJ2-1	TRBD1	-	TGTGCCAGCGGAGGACAGGGCCCATCCTACAATGAGCAGTTCTTC	CASGGQGPSYNEQFF
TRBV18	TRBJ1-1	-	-	TGTGCCAGCTCAACGGGTCAAACTGAAGCTTTCTTT	CASSTGQTEAFF
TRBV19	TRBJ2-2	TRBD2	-	TGTGCCAGTAGTTTAGCGGCGGGAGTGGGGATCGGCACCGGGGAGCTGTTTTTT	CASSLAAGVGIGTGELFF
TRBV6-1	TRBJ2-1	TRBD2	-	TGTGCCAGCAGTGGACTAGCGGGGAAGTCCTACAATGAGCAGTTCTTC	CASSGLAGKSYNEQFF
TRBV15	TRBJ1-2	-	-	TGTGCCACCAGCAACCGGGGGGCGTTTGGCTACACCTTC	CATSNRGAFGYTF
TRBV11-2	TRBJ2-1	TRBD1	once	TGTGCCAGCAGCAAGTACACAGGGGGCGCTTACAATGAGCAGTTCTTC	CASSKYTGGAYNEQFF
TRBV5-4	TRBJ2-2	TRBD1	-	TGTGCCAGCAGCCCCACGACAGGGATGACCGGGGAGCTGTTTTTT	CASSPTTGMTGELFF
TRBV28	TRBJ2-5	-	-	TGTGCCAGCATGCAGGGTGGGCGAGAGACCCAGTACTTC	CASMQGGRETQYF